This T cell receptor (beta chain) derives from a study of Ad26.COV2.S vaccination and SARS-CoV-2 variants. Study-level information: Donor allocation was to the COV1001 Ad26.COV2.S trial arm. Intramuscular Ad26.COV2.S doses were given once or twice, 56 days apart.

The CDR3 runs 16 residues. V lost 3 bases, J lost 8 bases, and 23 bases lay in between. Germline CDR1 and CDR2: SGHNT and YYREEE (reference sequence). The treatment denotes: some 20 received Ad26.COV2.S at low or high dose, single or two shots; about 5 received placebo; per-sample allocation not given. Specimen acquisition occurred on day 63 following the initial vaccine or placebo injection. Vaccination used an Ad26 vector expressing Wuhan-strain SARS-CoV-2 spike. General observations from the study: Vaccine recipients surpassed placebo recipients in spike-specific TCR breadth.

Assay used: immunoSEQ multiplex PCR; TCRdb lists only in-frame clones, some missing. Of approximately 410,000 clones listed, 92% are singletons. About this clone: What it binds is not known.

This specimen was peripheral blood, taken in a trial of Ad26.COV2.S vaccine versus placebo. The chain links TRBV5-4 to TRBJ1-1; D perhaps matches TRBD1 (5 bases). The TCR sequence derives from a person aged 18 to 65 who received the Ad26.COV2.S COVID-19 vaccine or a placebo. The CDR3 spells CASSSGHATGGVEAFF. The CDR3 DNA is TGTGCCAGCAGCTCCGGACACGCGACGGGGGGAGTCGAAGCTTTCTTT.